Presented here are 4 T cell receptor beta chains from one specimen sequenced in a study of T cells in Graves' hyperthyroidism and ophthalmopathy. Amplification of TCR beta CDR3 regions was performed using RNA transcripts as template. The study used the HTBI primer set for a first-round RT-PCR of the TCR CDR3. MiXCR, run by TCRdb on the multiplex PCR reads, gives a single entry per CDR3 protein. The sample holds some 440,000 distinct CDR3 sequences, 15% to 17% seen once. Sequenced sample: blood. The receptor source for this set is a woman between 18 and 29 years old with Graves' hyperthyroidism.

This clonotype has just a few counts. The chain links TRBV10-3 to TRBJ2-1; TRBD2 aligns across 9 bases. CDR3 length: 18 residues. Per germline, CDR1 ENHRY and CDR2 SYGVKD. After removal of 3 bases from V and 0 bases from J, the junction contained 9 bases not matched to a gene. CDR3 in DNA: TGTGCCATCAGTGAAAGGAGGGCTAGCGGGACCTCCTACAATGAGCAGTTCTTC. This codes for CAISERRASGTSYNEQFF.

This clonotype was observed a few times. This chain uses TRBV19 with TRBJ2-1; the match to TRBD2 covers 8 bases. The ends lost 4 bases at V and 7 bases at J; junction bases unmatched: 6. This CDR3 is built from 14 residues. CDR1 is LNHDA and CDR2 is SQIVND in the germline V gene (reference sequence). The CDR3 reads CASSKSGSGNEQFF. CDR3 DNA sequence: TGTGCCAGTAGTAAGAGCGGGAGTGGTAATGAGCAGTTCTTC.

About this clonotype: A much larger clone differs from this one at a single base, so this may be a read error. The chain joins TRBV18 to TRBJ1-1, with a possible D match to TRBD1 (6 bases). The CDR3 sequence is 14 residues long. CDR1 KGHSH and CDR2 LQKENI come from the germline V gene. The CDR3 DNA reads TGTGCCAGCTCGCTGAAGGGGTGGGACACTGAAGCTTCCTTT. It is translated as CASSLKGWDTEASF.

There are many counts of this clonotype. The J gene is TRBJ1-1, the V gene TRBV3-1; D gene uncertain. Between the trimmed V and J ends, which lost 5 bases and 5 bases, there was a span of 15 bases. CDR1 is LGHDT and CDR2 is YNNKEL in the germline V gene (reference sequence). CDR3 size: 14 residues. CDR3 loop: CASSEKIGGTEAFF. CDR3 coding DNA: TGTGCCAGCAGCGAAAAAATCGGAGGAACTGAAGCTTTCTTT.